Listed below are T cell receptor beta chains from one sample, sequenced in a study of blood T cell repertoires in COVID-19. Using immunoSEQ multiplex PCR, the repertoire was profiled, and TCRdb retains in-frame clones only, with some absent. The table shows 110,000 to 150,000 clones, with 70% to 85% occurring only once. Sequenced: peripheral blood. The receptors were sampled from a man between 60 and 75 years old with active or convalescent COVID-19. Each CDR3 is given without its conserved first and last residue. Each record gives: CDR3 protein, V gene, clone size, J gene, CDR3 length. Rows may omit the clone size; those that give it use once, few, many or a size class.

CDR3: ASSSTENSPLH; V: TRBV27; size: once; J: TRBJ1-6; length: 11
CDR3: ASSLSGRQYNSPLH; V: TRBV27; size: -; J: TRBJ1-6; length: 14
CDR3: ASSPTENYGYT; V: TRBV5-6; size: -; J: TRBJ1-2; length: 11
CDR3: AWTVGGGNSPLH; V: TRBV30; size: -; J: TRBJ1-6; length: 12
CDR3: ASSWTSGGGNEQF; V: TRBV11-2; size: -; J: TRBJ2-1; length: 13
CDR3: ASSLAGTSGNTDTQY; V: TRBV7-2; size: -; J: TRBJ2-3; length: 15
CDR3: AWSAPLKATNEKLF; V: TRBV30; size: -; J: TRBJ1-4; length: 14
CDR3: ASSKPPPGTGGTQY; V: TRBV6-2/TRBV6-3; size: -; J: TRBJ2-5; length: 14
CDR3: ASSSNRERKF; V: TRBV12-3/TRBV12-4; size: once; J: TRBJ2-1; length: 10
CDR3: AWSAPPLGARYGYT; V: TRBV30; size: -; J: TRBJ1-2; length: 14
CDR3: VGGAGPESNQPQH; V: TRBV19; size: -; J: TRBJ1-5; length: 13
CDR3: ASSYEAGSYNEQF; V: TRBV6-6; size: few; J: TRBJ2-1; length: 13
CDR3: ASSDKGVQELF; V: TRBV7-2; size: -; J: TRBJ1-4; length: 11
CDR3: AWSTRTISPLH; V: TRBV30; size: -; J: TRBJ1-6; length: 11